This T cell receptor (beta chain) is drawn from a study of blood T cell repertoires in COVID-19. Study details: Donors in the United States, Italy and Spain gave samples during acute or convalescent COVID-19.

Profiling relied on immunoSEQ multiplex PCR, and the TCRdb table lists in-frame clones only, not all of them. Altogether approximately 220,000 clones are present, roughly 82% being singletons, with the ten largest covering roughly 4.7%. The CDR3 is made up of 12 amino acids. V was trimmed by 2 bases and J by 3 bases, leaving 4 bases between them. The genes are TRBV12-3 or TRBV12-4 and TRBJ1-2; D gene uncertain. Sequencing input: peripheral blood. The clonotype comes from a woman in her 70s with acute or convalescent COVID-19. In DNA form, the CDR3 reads TGTGCCAGCAGTTTAAACTACTATGGCTACACCTTC. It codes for CASSLNYYGYTF.